These 27 T cell receptor beta chains were all obtained from the same sample, sequenced in a study of blood T cell repertoires in COVID-19 (dated by TCRdb to between 2020 and 2021). The library was built by means of the immunoSEQ multiplex PCR assay. The source is immuneACCESS, and TCRdb retained only in-frame sequences with V and J called. Part of the clones is not carried over; for the studies checked, unresolved V genes explain less than half of this, and the remainder is unexplained. In all, the sample holds some 45,000 clones, and 85% to 90% of those were seen once. About 13% of the sample rests with the top ten. Specimen: peripheral blood. All receptors come from a human donor in a cohort sampled during active COVID-19.

J is TRBJ2-3 and V is TRBV30; the D gene is possibly TRBD2 (5 bases). Germline V gene sequence: CDR1 GTSNPN, CDR2 SVGIG (reference sequence). Trimming removed 2 bases at V and 6 bases at J, with 6 bases between. This CDR3 has 11 amino acids. CDR3 sequence (DNA): TGTGCCTGGAGTTGGGAGGATACGCAGTATTTT. Translation: CAWSWEDTQYF.

This chain links TRBV27 with TRBJ2-6; TRBD2 agrees at 11 bases. V shed 2 bases and J 0 bases; nucleotides not matched to a gene: 3. Germline V gene lookup returns CDR1 MNHEY and CDR2 SMNVEV (reference sequence). CDR3 length equals 18 residues. CDR3 nucleotide sequence: TGTGCCAGCAGTTTACTAGCGGGGGGCTCCTCTGGGGCCAACGTCCTGACTTTC. The encoded protein is CASSLLAGGSSGANVLTF.

J is TRBJ2-2 and V is TRBV11-3; 8 bases fit TRBD2. The length of the CDR3 is 17 residues. V was pared by 0 bases and J by 5 bases, with 8 bases of the junction left unmatched. Germline loops: CDR1 SGHNT, CDR2 YENEEA. The CDR3 region has the DNA TGTGCCAGCAGCTTAGACTCGGGGGGGCCTGGTACCGGGGAGCTGTTTTTT. This codes for CASSLDSGGPGTGELFF.

The CDR3 region has the DNA TGTGCCAGCAGCGTAGCCCCAGAGAACACTGAAGCTTTCTTT. Its translation: CASSVAPENTEAFF. The J gene is TRBJ1-1, the V gene TRBV9; D remains unclear. The CDR3 spans 14 residues. Germline assignment: CDR1 SGDLS and CDR2 YYNGEE. Trimming shortened V by 0 bases and J by 1 base, and 7 bases separated the two germline ends.

The rearrangement uses TRBV11-3 and TRBJ2-7, with D perhaps TRBD1 (6 bases). The CDR3 length is 17 residues. V lost 5 bases and J 2 bases, leaving 22 bases between the germline ends. The germline V gene has CDR1 SGHNT and CDR2 YENEEA. The CDR3 sequence: CASSPSTGQHGAYEQYF. The DNA of the CDR3 is TGTGCCAGCAGCCCCTCGACAGGCCAACACGGAGCCTACGAGCAGTACTTC. Full variable domain (rest looked up from reference TRBV11-3 and TRBJ2-7): EAGVVQSPRYKIIEKKQPVAFWCNPISGHNTLYWYLQNLGQGPELLIRYENEEAVDDSQLPKDRFSAERLKGVDSTLKIQPAELGDSAVYLCASSPSTGQHGAYEQYFGPGTRLTVT.

The rearrangement links TRBV6-2 or TRBV6-3 to TRBJ1-5; 9 nucleotides line up with TRBD1. In germline, CDR1 is MNHEY, CDR2 SVGEGT. This CDR3 has 17 residues. V lost 6 bases and J lost 1; bases outside the gene matches: 10. CDR3 coding DNA: TGTGCCAGCAGCCCTGCCAGGACAGGGGAAAGCAATCAGCCCCAGCATTTT. It translates to CASSPARTGESNQPQHF.

This chain connects TRBV12-5 to TRBJ2-6, with a possible D match to TRBD2 (5 bases). This CDR3 contains 15 residues. CDR1 is LGHNT, CDR2 FRNRAP, per germline. V was trimmed by 4 bases and J by 2 bases, leaving 9 bases between them. This CDR3 reads CASGSGLPGANVLTF. DNA of the CDR3: TGTGCTAGTGGTTCGGGGTTACCTGGGGCCAACGTCCTGACTTTC.

The chain employs TRBV5-1 and TRBJ1-6; 10 bases are a match to TRBD1. CDR1 and CDR2 from the germline V gene are SGHRS and YFSETQ. CDR3 size: 15 residues. The V and J ends lost 4 bases and 8 bases, in that order; junction bases with no gene match: 6. CDR3 protein: CASSKGTGDDSPLHF. For the CDR3, the DNA is TGCGCCAGCAGCAAGGGGACAGGGGATGATTCACCCCTCCACTTT.

The rearrangement joins TRBV7-9 to TRBJ2-5; TRBD2 might be the D (6 bases). The V gene's germline CDR1 is SEHNR and CDR2 FQNEAQ (reference sequence). This CDR3 has 17 amino acids. The germline V and J ends were trimmed by 6 bases and 4 bases, with 24 bases remaining between them. The DNA of the CDR3 is TGTGCCAGCAGTCAGCGACGGGCTCTGGGGGGTCGAGAGACCCAGTACTTC. Its translation: CASSQRRALGGRETQYF.

The gene calls are TRBV10-1 and TRBJ1-6; 8 bases are shared with TRBD1. Germline CDR1 is WNHNN and CDR2 is SYGVQD (reference sequence). Trimming cost V 8 bases and J 10 bases; bases outside gene matches: 7. The CDR3 has 13 residues. Here the CDR3 DNA reads TGCGCCAGCTCCCAGACAGGGGTGTCACCCCTCCACTTT. It encodes CASSQTGVSPLHF.

This sequence joins TRBV6-2 or TRBV6-3 and TRBJ2-7; D is undetermined. Trimming took 5 bases from V and 5 from J, leaving 13 bases between them. Germline assignment: CDR1 MNHEY and CDR2 SVGEGT. There are 13 residues in the CDR3. The CDR3 DNA reads TGTGCCAGCAGTACTCCACCAATGGACGAGCAGTACTTC. It codes for CASSTPPMDEQYF.

The chain recombines TRBV11-2 with TRBJ1-1; 9 bases are shared with TRBD1. Germline loops: CDR1 SGHAT, CDR2 FQNNGV. V dropped 6 bases and J dropped 3; count of bases not matched to a gene: 2. The CDR3 has 13 amino acids. The CDR3 sequence: CASRRTGDTEAFF. DNA of the CDR3: TGTGCCAGCAGACGGACAGGGGACACTGAAGCTTTCTTT.

This clone was recorded a few times. The rearrangement links TRBV27 to TRBJ1-5; D is ambiguous. Germline CDR1 reads MNHEY; CDR2 reads SMNVEV (reference sequence). There are 13 residues in the CDR3. Between the trimmed V and J ends, which lost 6 bases and 6 bases, there was a span of 12 bases. CDR3 DNA: TGTGCCAGCAGCACAATTGGCGGTCAGCCCCAGCATTTT. This sequence encodes CASSTIGGQPQHF.

The chain couples TRBV7-2 to TRBJ2-5; tentatively, D is TRBD2 (6 bases). The ends were cut back, 5 bases at V and 2 bases at J, with 9 bases in the middle. The CDR3 is 13 amino acids. Germline CDR1 SGHTA, CDR2 FQGNSA. The CDR3 is CASSGGLQETQYF. The CDR3 nucleotides read TGTGCCAGCAGCGGGGGACTGCAAGAGACCCAGTACTTC.

This clone was seen only once. CDR3 coding DNA: TGTGCCAGCAGCTCCCGGGCGGGCGGGACCGGGGAGCTGTTTTTT. This encodes CASSSRAGGTGELFF. The V and J genes are TRBV7-2 and TRBJ2-2; D is possibly TRBD2 (5 bases). This CDR3 has 15 amino acids. Trimming removed 4 bases from V and 5 bases from J, with 14 bases in between. Germline-derived CDR1 and CDR2 are SGHTA and FQGNSA.

The chain employs TRBV6-2 or TRBV6-3 and TRBJ2-1; 11 bases map to TRBD2. The CDR3 spans 15 residues. CDR1 and CDR2 from the germline V gene are MNHEY and SVGEGT. Germline trimming cut 4 bases from V and 4 bases from J; bases unmatched to any gene: 3. This chain's CDR3 is CASSLTSGDYNEQFF. The CDR3 nucleotides are TGTGCCAGCAGTTTGACTAGCGGGGATTACAATGAGCAGTTCTTC.

The rearrangement joins TRBV6-6 to TRBJ2-2, with 9 bases that match TRBD2. Germline-derived CDR1 and CDR2 are MNHNY and SVGAGI (reference sequence). The CDR3 consists of 15 residues. V lost 10 bases and J lost 2; bases outside the gene matches: 8. In DNA, the CDR3 is TGTGCCACCAGAATTAGCGGGGGCAACACCGGGGAGCTGTTTTTT. This encodes CATRISGGNTGELFF.

This chain connects TRBV30 to TRBJ1-1; 7 bases map to TRBD1. In germline, CDR1 is GTSNPN, CDR2 SVGIG (reference sequence). The V segment lost 1 base and the J segment 2 bases; nucleotides outside the gene matches: 13. CDR3 length: 17 amino acids. The CDR3 sequence is CAWSGDQGVPFNTEAFF. The CDR3 coding sequence is TGTGCCTGGAGTGGGGATCAGGGGGTACCATTTAACACTGAAGCTTTCTTT.

The chain combines TRBV11-3 with TRBJ2-2; a weak D match, TRBD1 (7 bases). The V end was cut by 6 bases, the J end by 6 bases, with 14 bases between. Germline V CDR1 and CDR2: SGHNT, YENEEA. This CDR3 spans 14 amino acids. CDR3 amino acids: CASSLEGASGELFF. CDR3 nucleotide sequence: TGTGCCAGCAGTCTGGAGGGGGCGTCCGGGGAGCTGTTTTTT.

The J gene is TRBJ1-1, the V gene TRBV5-4; 7 bases map to TRBD1. V was pared by 5 bases and J by 1 base, with 5 bases of the junction left unmatched. The CDR3 has 14 residues. The germline CDR1 and CDR2 sequences are SGHNT and YYREEE (reference sequence). The CDR3 reads CASRYGQANTEAFF. The CDR3 DNA reads TGTGCCAGCAGGTACGGACAGGCGAACACTGAAGCTTTCTTT.

The chain links TRBV5-4 to TRBJ1-1; 7 nucleotides line up with TRBD1. Germline-derived CDR1 and CDR2 are SGHNT and YYREEE (reference sequence). This CDR3 has 14 amino acids. J lost 0 bases, V lost 3 bases, and 2 bases had no gene match. Here the CDR3 DNA reads TGTGCCAGCAGCTCGGGACAGATGAACACTGAAGCTTTCTTT. Encoded protein: CASSSGQMNTEAFF.

The V and J genes are TRBV9 and TRBJ2-2; 8 bases are shared with TRBD1. The V and J ends lost 4 bases and 1 base, in that order; junction bases with no gene match: 3. The CDR3 totals 15 residues. Germline V gene data show CDR1 as SGDLS and CDR2 as YYNGEE. Here the CDR3 DNA reads TGTGCCAGCAGCCGGACAGGGTTGAACACCGGGGAGCTGTTTTTT. Protein sequence: CASSRTGLNTGELFF.

The rearrangement joins TRBV15 to TRBJ1-4; D possibly corresponds to TRBD1 (6 bases). The germline gives CDR1 LNHNV, CDR2 YYDKDF (reference sequence). The CDR3 length is 15 residues. V was trimmed by 0 bases and J by 7 bases, leaving 12 bases between them. Here the CDR3 reads CATSRDRGASEKLFF. The CDR3 nucleotides read TGTGCCACCAGCAGAGATCGGGGGGCGAGTGAAAAACTGTTTTTT.

This chain links TRBV10-1 with TRBJ2-5, with 7 bases fitting TRBD1. Germline CDR1 reads WNHNN; CDR2 reads SYGVQD (reference sequence). This CDR3 is 15 amino acids long. After removal of 3 bases from V and 2 bases from J, the junction contained 6 bases not matched to a gene. CDR3 residues: CASSDPRGNQETQYF. CDR3 nucleotide sequence: TGCGCCAGCAGTGATCCCAGGGGGAATCAAGAGACCCAGTACTTC.

V usage is TRBV19 and J usage is TRBJ2-7; a possible D gene is TRBD2 (5 bases). The CDR3 runs to 14 residues. V gave up 6 bases and J gave up 4 bases, with 16 bases separating them. Looked up from germline, CDR1 is LNHDA and CDR2 is SQIVND (reference sequence). The CDR3 DNA reads TGTGCCAGTAGGGACTCCCGAACCTCGTACGAGCAGTACTTC. Protein: CASRDSRTSYEQYF.

CDR3 protein: CASSSPAGVNQPQHF. The DNA of the CDR3 is TGTGCCAGCAGCTCGCCGGCGGGGGTTAATCAGCCCCAGCATTTT. The V and J genes are TRBV7-9 and TRBJ1-5; D perhaps matches TRBD1 (5 bases). The CDR3 has 15 amino acids. V dropped 4 bases and J dropped 4 bases, with 14 bases sitting between them. CDR1 is SEHNR and CDR2 is FQNEAQ in the germline V gene (reference sequence).

This clone was observed a handful of times. This chain uses TRBV7-9 with TRBJ2-3, with D perhaps TRBD2 (6 bases). CDR1 and CDR2 (germline): SEHNR, FQNEAQ (reference sequence). Between the trimmed V and J ends, which lost 5 bases and 6 bases, there was a span of 12 bases. The CDR3 loop spans 13 amino acids. CDR3 DNA: TGTGCCAGCAGCGTAACTAGCTTGGATACGCAGTATTTT. This codes for CASSVTSLDTQYF. The full variable domain, with the rest looked up from reference TRBV7-9 and TRBJ2-3, is DTGVSQNPRHKITKRGQNVTFRCDPISEHNRLYWYRQTLGQGPEFLTYFQNEAQLEKSRLLSDRFSAERPKGSFSTLEIQRTEQGDSAMYLCASSVTSLDTQYFGPGTRLTVL.